This T cell receptor beta chain was captured by sequencing in a study of blood T cells in healthy people across ages. Sample-barcoded 5' priming and a J-beta primer mix drove a second PCR of about 6 to 12 cycles. Researchers report that a template-switch adaptor with 12 random nucleotides tagged each cDNA molecule. TCRdb fed the 5' RACE reads into MiXCR, producing one record per CDR3 protein. This table has about 780,000 distinct CDR3 sequences, around 24% appearing once. Every donor gave 8.5 to 10 milliliters of peripheral blood. Per sample, a minimum of 6 million PBMCs were isolated. Germline V lookup: CDR1 SQVTM, CDR2 ANQGSEA. V was trimmed by 4 bases and J by 6 bases, leaving 10 bases between them. This CDR3 region has 11 residues. These data were likewise used in another study, on T cells of mothers and their children.

The sequence derives from a boy between 10 and 17 years old in good health. Sequenced material: blood. This sequence joins TRBV29-1 and TRBJ2-7; no reliable D call. CDR3 sequence (DNA): TGCAGCGTTGGAGGATTGACCGAGCAGTACTTC. Its protein product is CSVGGLTEQYF.